Only one count was recorded for the clone carrying this T cell receptor (beta chain). The data originate from a study of T cell responses to AZD1222 COVID-19 vaccine. Data came from immunoSEQ multiplex PCR; TCRdb stores just in-frame clones and leaves some out. The repertoire holds some 130,000 clones, with roughly 93% as singletons. The sequence was collected from an adult who received the AZD1222 COVID-19 vaccine. This specimen consisted of peripheral blood, obtained 28 days after the second AZD1222 dose.

In DNA form, the CDR3 reads TGTGCCAGCAGCTTACTTGGCGGGAGTCGTAGCTACGAGCAGTACTTC. This sequence encodes CASSLLGGSRSYEQYF. The V and J genes are TRBV7-9 and TRBJ2-7, with TRBD2 identical over 7 bases. The ends lost 2 bases at V and 3 bases at J; junction bases unmatched: 10. Germline V gene data show CDR1 as SEHNR and CDR2 as FQNEAQ (reference sequence). The CDR3 spans 16 residues.